What follows are 29 T cell receptor beta chains derived from one specimen sequenced in a study of blood T cell repertoires in COVID-19. Using immunoSEQ multiplex PCR, the repertoire was profiled, and TCRdb retains in-frame clones only, with some absent. The data hold roughly 280,000 clones, with around 87% observed a single time. Sequenced material: peripheral blood. These receptor sequences come from a woman in her fifties or sixties who had recovered from COVID-19.

This sequence joins TRBV7-2 and TRBJ1-4; D unclear. V lost 5 bases, J lost 5 bases, and 12 bases lay in between. The CDR3 length is 14 residues. Germline values: CDR1 SGHTA, CDR2 FQGNSA. The CDR3 is CASSLTRRNEKLFF. CDR3 nucleotide sequence: TGTGCCAGCAGCCTAACCCGGAGGAATGAAAAACTGTTTTTT.

The V and J genes are TRBV5-6 and TRBJ2-1; D might be TRBD2 (6 bases). The V end lost 3 bases, the J end lost 2 bases, and 15 bases lay between the germline ends. The CDR3 length is 16 residues. CDR1 and CDR2 (germline): SGHDT, YYEEEE. CDR3 coding DNA: TGTGCCAGCAGCTCACCGGCGGGGCTTGCCTACAATGAGCAGTTCTTC. It yields the protein CASSSPAGLAYNEQFF.

This rearrangement joins TRBV10-3 to TRBJ2-3, with 9 positions matching TRBD1. The germline gives CDR1 ENHRY, CDR2 SYGVKD. V trimming: 6 bases; J trimming: 6 bases; junction bases outside the gene matches: 13. CDR3 size: 16 residues. This CDR3 is CAIRGGGDRAMDTQYF. CDR3 in DNA: TGTGCCATCAGGGGGGGAGGGGACAGGGCCATGGATACGCAGTATTTT.

V and J are TRBV28 and TRBJ2-5; TRBD2 matches at 12 bases. Looked up from germline, CDR1 is MDHEN and CDR2 is SYDVKM. Losses at the gene ends were 9 bases for V and 5 bases for J; bases not matched to a gene: 10. The CDR3 is made up of 15 amino acids. In DNA, the CDR3 is TGTGCCAGTTCCTCTCGGGGGACTAGCGGGGAGACCCAGTACTTC. This sequence encodes CASSSRGTSGETQYF.

Turning to this clone: This specimen includes other DNA sequences encoding the same CDR3. The V call is TRBV5-1, the J call TRBJ2-1; 7 nucleotides agree with TRBD2. The CDR3 sequence is 15 residues long. Trimming at V came to 2 bases and at J to 0 bases, leaving 2 bases not matched to a gene. CDR1 SGHRS and CDR2 YFSETQ come from the germline V gene. The CDR3 spells CASSLAGSSYNEQFF. CDR3 nucleotide sequence: TGCGCCAGCAGCTTAGCGGGGTCCTCCTACAATGAGCAGTTCTTC.

This chain joins TRBV5-4 and TRBJ2-1, with a tentative D call TRBD1 (5 bases). This CDR3 region has 14 residues. Deletions cut 4 bases from V and 3 bases from J, with 11 bases between. Germline lookup yields CDR1 SGHNT and CDR2 YYREEE (reference sequence). The CDR3 spells CASSPRTNYNEQFF. The CDR3, as DNA: TGTGCCAGCAGCCCACGGACAAACTACAATGAGCAGTTCTTC.

This rearrangement joins TRBV28 to TRBJ1-4; possible D gene TRBD1, 5 bases. The germline V gene has CDR1 MDHEN and CDR2 SYDVKM. CDR3 length: 15 amino acids. Trimming shortened V by 4 bases and J by 4 bases, and 13 bases separated the two germline ends. Written as DNA, the CDR3 is TGTGCCAGCAGTTCGCAGGGTCGGAGTAATGAAAAACTGTTTTTT. This sequence encodes CASSSQGRSNEKLFF.

V gene TRBV12-5 combines with J gene TRBJ2-1, with TRBD2 identical over 7 bases. This CDR3 comprises 15 residues. CDR1 is LGHNT and CDR2 is FRNRAP in the germline V gene. Losses at the gene ends were 9 bases for V and 1 base for J; bases not matched to a gene: 9. DNA of the CDR3: TGTGCTAGCCGTACGGGGGGTCTTTCCTACAATGAGCAGTTCTTC. It yields the protein CASRTGGLSYNEQFF.

The chain couples TRBV7-6 to TRBJ1-1, with a tentative D call TRBD1 (5 bases). The CDR3 contains 15 residues. The germline V gene encodes CDR1 SGHVS and CDR2 FNYEAQ. The V gene lost 0 bases and the J gene lost 4 bases, with 12 bases spanning the gap. CDR3 sequence reads: CASSLAGQAGTEAFF. CDR3 DNA sequence: TGTGCCAGCAGCTTAGCAGGACAAGCAGGCACTGAAGCTTTCTTT.

This chain connects TRBV12-3 or TRBV12-4 to TRBJ1-2, with TRBD1 as a possible D gene (5 bases). Trimming pared 4 bases from V and 3 bases from J, leaving 9 bases between. This CDR3 contains 13 residues. Written as DNA, the CDR3 is TGTGCCAGCAGTTCCGGGACTTACTATGGCTACACCTTC. Encoded protein: CASSSGTYYGYTF.

The gene calls are TRBV14 and TRBJ1-1; D call uncertain. CDR3 length equals 12 residues. Germline CDR1 reads SGHDN; CDR2 reads FVKESK. Trimming cost V 4 bases and J 7 bases, with 10 bases left between them. In DNA, the CDR3 is TGTGCCAGCAGCCCCCTGTCCGGTGAAGCTTTCTTT. Protein: CASSPLSGEAFF.

This chain joins TRBV30 and TRBJ2-7; a weak D match, TRBD2 (5 bases). CDR1 GTSNPN and CDR2 SVGIG come from the germline V gene (reference sequence). V lost 1 base and J lost 5, with 15 bases in between. The CDR3 totals 14 residues. CDR3 loop: CAWSDGDLLHEQYF. CDR3 sequence (DNA): TGTGCCTGGAGTGACGGGGATCTACTACACGAGCAGTACTTC.

The rearrangement uses TRBV13 and TRBJ2-5; tentative D call: TRBD1 (7 bases). Trimming stripped 7 bases from V and 7 bases from J, with 19 bases between. The germline V gene encodes CDR1 PRHDT and CDR2 FYEKMQ (reference sequence). CDR3 length equals 14 residues. DNA of the CDR3: TGTGCCAGCACCCAAACGACAGGGACTGGGACCCAGTACTTC. Protein sequence: CASTQTTGTGTQYF.

Note on this clone: Within the sample, other DNA sequences also encode this same CDR3. This chain connects TRBV5-1 to TRBJ2-1; 9 bases are shared with TRBD2. With 4 bases clipped from V and 3 bases from J, the junction kept 5 bases outside the gene matches. The germline V gene has CDR1 SGHRS and CDR2 YFSETQ. The CDR3 is 15 residues long. CDR3 coding DNA: TGCGCCAGCAGCCCCTGGACTAGCGACTACAATGAGCAGTTCTTC. This encodes CASSPWTSDYNEQFF.

The chain recombines TRBV6-6 with TRBJ2-7; D not certain. Germline V lookup: CDR1 MNHNY, CDR2 SVGAGI (reference sequence). The CDR3 contains 13 residues. V was pared by 3 bases and J by 1 base, with 7 bases between. CDR3 in DNA: TGTGCCAGCAGTTATGCCAGATCCTACGAGCAGTACTTC. Protein: CASSYARSYEQYF.

The chain has TRBV21-1 and TRBJ1-2. TRBV21-1 is deemed a pseudogene. The CDR3 has 14 amino acids. CDR3 nucleotide sequence: TGTGCCAGCAGCAAAACGCGGGGAGACTATGGCTACACCTTC. Protein: CASSKTRGDYGYTF.

This clone appeared a single time. This CDR3 is CASSHIAGGPVDEQFF. CDR3 nucleotides: TGTGCCAGCAGCCACATAGCGGGAGGGCCGGTGGATGAGCAGTTCTTC. The rearrangement joins TRBV7-2 to TRBJ2-1; 11 bases are shared with TRBD2. CDR1 is SGHTA and CDR2 is FQGNSA in the germline V gene. The CDR3 has 16 residues. V lost 5 bases, J lost 8 bases, and 11 bases stayed unmatched.

This clone was recorded only once. The genes are TRBV7-9 and TRBJ2-5; 9 nucleotides align to TRBD2. V lost 0 bases to trimming and J lost 0 bases; unmatched junction nucleotides: 8. There are 18 residues in the CDR3. Germline CDR1 reads SEHNR; CDR2 reads FQNEAQ (reference sequence). The CDR3 reads CASSLAMGGGAYQETQYF. The CDR3 coding sequence is TGTGCCAGCAGCTTAGCGATGGGCGGGGGGGCCTACCAAGAGACCCAGTACTTC.

V gene TRBV19 combines with J gene TRBJ1-1; D is ambiguous. The length of the CDR3 is 14 residues. V was shortened by 4 bases and J by 2 bases, with 11 bases between the two germline ends. CDR1 and CDR2 from the germline V gene are LNHDA and SQIVND (reference sequence). CDR3 sequence (DNA): TGTGCCAGTAGTACCCATGGGCTAAACACTGAAGCTTTCTTT. It is translated as CASSTHGLNTEAFF.

The chain links TRBV5-4 to TRBJ2-1, with D perhaps TRBD1 (5 bases). Germline CDR1 SGHNT, CDR2 YYREEE (reference sequence). V was trimmed by 0 bases and J by 4 bases, leaving 8 bases between them. The CDR3 is made up of 14 amino acids. The CDR3 nucleotides read TGTGCCAGCAGCTTGGTGGGGCAGTACAATGAGCAGTTCTTC. This encodes CASSLVGQYNEQFF. The variable domain in full, with the rest retrieved from reference TRBV5-4 and TRBJ2-1, is ETGVTQSPTHLIKTRGQQVTLRCSSQSGHNTVSWYQQALGQGPQFIFQYYREEENGRGNFPPRFSGLQFPNYSSELNVNALELDDSALYLCASSLVGQYNEQFFGPGTRLTVL.

V usage is TRBV5-1 and J usage is TRBJ1-4; maybe TRBD1 (5 bases). This CDR3 is built from 15 residues. The V end was cut by 2 bases, the J end by 2 bases, with 10 bases between. Germline CDR1 SGHRS, CDR2 YFSETQ. This CDR3 is CASSLTGDTNEKLFF. The CDR3 region has the DNA TGCGCCAGCAGCTTAACGGGGGATACTAATGAAAAACTGTTTTTT. Full variable domain (missing parts from reference TRBV5-1 and TRBJ1-4): KAGVTQTPRYLIKTRGQQVTLSCSPISGHRSVSWYQQTPGQGLQFLFEYFSETQRNKGNFPGRFSGRQFSNSRSEMNVSTLELGDSALYLCASSLTGDTNEKLFFGSGTQLSVL.

The V gene is TRBV7-8, the J gene TRBJ1-2; D is uncertain. The CDR3 runs to 14 residues. The germline V and J ends were trimmed by 0 bases and 8 bases, with 13 bases remaining between them. CDR1 and CDR2 from the germline V gene are SGHVS and FQNEAQ. The CDR3 DNA sequence: TGTGCCAGCAGCTTAGCGCGAGGGAGGGAAGGCTACACCTTC. Translation gives CASSLARGREGYTF.

J is TRBJ1-5 and V is TRBV10-2; 9 bases agree with TRBD1. J lost 1 base, V lost 5 bases, and 3 bases had no gene match. The CDR3 sequence is 15 residues long. Germline CDR1 and CDR2: WSHSY and SAAADI. CDR3 in DNA: TGCGCCAGCAGTTACAGGGGGCAAAGCAATCAGCCCCAGCATTTT. It codes for CASSYRGQSNQPQHF.

The J gene is TRBJ1-1, the V gene TRBV25-1; D is possibly TRBD1 (5 bases). This CDR3 has 15 amino acids. Germline V lookup: CDR1 MGHDK, CDR2 SYGVNS. V was trimmed by 1 base and J by 3 bases, leaving 12 bases between them. CDR3 protein: CASSEWGGLYTEAFF. As DNA, the CDR3 is TGTGCCAGCAGTGAATGGGGGGGATTGTACACTGAAGCTTTCTTT.

The genes are TRBV14 and TRBJ1-1; D is possibly TRBD1 (6 bases). Trimming removed 4 bases from V and 8 bases from J, with 14 bases in between. Germline V gene data show CDR1 as SGHDN and CDR2 as FVKESK. This CDR3 spans 13 amino acids. The CDR3 DNA follows: TGTGCCAGCAGCCGATTACAGGGCGCCGAAGCTTTCTTT. It yields the protein CASSRLQGAEAFF.

The chain has TRBV27 and TRBJ2-2; the D gene is possibly TRBD1 (5 bases). Between the trimmed V and J ends, which lost 6 bases and 7 bases, there was a span of 15 bases. This CDR3 has 14 residues. Germline values: CDR1 MNHEY, CDR2 SMNVEV (reference sequence). The CDR3 DNA follows: TGTGCCAGCAGCTTACAGGTCTTAGGCGGGGAGCTGTTTTTT. Its translation: CASSLQVLGGELFF.

The chain couples TRBV5-4 to TRBJ1-1; D gene unclear. The V and J ends lost 0 bases and 5 bases respectively, with 14 bases between them. The CDR3 is made up of 15 amino acids. The germline CDR1 and CDR2 sequences are SGHNT and YYREEE (reference sequence). DNA for the CDR3: TGTGCCAGCAGCTTGGCGGGGTTAATTGGGACTGAAGCTTTCTTT. This sequence encodes CASSLAGLIGTEAFF.

The chain carries TRBV11-1 and TRBJ2-3; TRBD2 matches at 15 bases. The CDR3 is made up of 16 amino acids. Germline CDR1 is SGHAT and CDR2 is FQDESV (reference sequence). V trimming: 5 bases; J trimming: 6 bases; junction bases outside the gene matches: 6. DNA of the CDR3: TGTGCCAGCAGCCCACGGACTAGCGGGAGGGTGGATACGCAGTATTTT. It is translated as CASSPRTSGRVDTQYF.

Concerning this clone: Other DNA variants within this sample encode the same CDR3. V is TRBV6-5 and J is TRBJ1-1; no definite D call. Per the germline V gene, CDR1 is MNHEY and CDR2 is SVGAGI. There are 13 residues in the CDR3. Trimming took 0 bases from V and 4 from J, leaving 6 bases between them. The CDR3 DNA reads TGTGCCAGCAGTTACTCTGAGGGCACTGAAGCTTTCTTT. This gives the protein CASSYSEGTEAFF.